This T cell receptor (beta chain) was sequenced in a study of T-cell reconstitution after alpha-beta-depleted transplantation in children. Unique molecular identifiers were incorporated into the prepared TCRbeta library. Each CDR3 protein is one row after TCRdb ran MiXCR on the PCR reads. Of 300,000 to 400,000 distinct CDR3 sequences in the sample, 10% to 15% were seen once. Germline V lookup: CDR1 MNHNS, CDR2 SASEGT. This CDR3 contains 15 residues. Trimming removed 5 bases from V and 0 bases from J, with 13 bases in between. This clonotype was picked up a small number of times. This clonotype was obtained from a human donor who donated a stem cell graft to a child with Fanconi anemia. The source was PBMCs, collected from the stem cell graft. The chain couples TRBV6-1 to TRBJ1-1; D uncertain. For the CDR3, the DNA is TGTGCCAGCAGTCCCTGGCGAAGGCTGAACACTGAAGCTTTCTTT. Residues: CASSPWRRLNTEAFF.